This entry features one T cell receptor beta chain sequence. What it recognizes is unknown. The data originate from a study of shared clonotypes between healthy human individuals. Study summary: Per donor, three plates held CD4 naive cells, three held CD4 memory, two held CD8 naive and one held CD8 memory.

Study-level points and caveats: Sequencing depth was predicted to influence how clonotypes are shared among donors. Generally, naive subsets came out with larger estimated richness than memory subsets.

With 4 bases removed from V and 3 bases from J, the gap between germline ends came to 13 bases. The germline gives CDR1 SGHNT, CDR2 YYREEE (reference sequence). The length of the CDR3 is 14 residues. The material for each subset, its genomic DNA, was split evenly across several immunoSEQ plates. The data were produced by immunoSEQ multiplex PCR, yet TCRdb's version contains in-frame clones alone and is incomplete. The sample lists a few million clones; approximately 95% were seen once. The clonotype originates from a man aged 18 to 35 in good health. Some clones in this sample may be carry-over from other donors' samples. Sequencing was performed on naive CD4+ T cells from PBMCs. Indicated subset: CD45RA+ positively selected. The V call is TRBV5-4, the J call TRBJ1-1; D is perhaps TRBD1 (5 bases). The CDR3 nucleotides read TGTGCCAGCAGCACAAGAGGGGTAGACACTGAAGCTTTCTTT. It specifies CASSTRGVDTEAFF.